A selection of T cell receptor beta chains follows, all from one sample in a study of T cell responses to AZD1222 COVID-19 vaccine. The repertoire was sequenced with immunoSEQ multiplex PCR; TCRdb's copy has only in-frame clones and lacks some. The table shows some 130,000 clones, with roughly 90% occurring only once. The input for sequencing was peripheral blood, taken on day 0 of AZD1222 vaccination. These receptor sequences come from an adult in good health. The CDR3 runs from the conserved cysteine through the conserved F or W. Each record gives: D gene, V gene, clone size, J gene, CDR3 DNA, CDR3 protein. The D gene is left open where the match is weak. Rows may omit the clone size; those that give it use once, few, many or a size class.

>.|TRBV25-1|.|TRBJ1-4
TGTGCCAGCAGTGAATTGGGCAGTACTAATGAAAAACTGTTTTTT
CASSELGSTNEKLFF
>TRBD2|TRBV15|.|TRBJ2-7
TGTGCCACCAGCAGAGAGACTAGCGGCTCCTACGAGCAGTACTTC
CATSRETSGSYEQYF
>.|TRBV15|.|TRBJ2-3
TGTGCCACCAGCAGGAGCACAGATACGCAGTATTTT
CATSRSTDTQYF
>TRBD1|TRBV5-6|.|TRBJ2-7
TGTGCCAGCAGCTTGATTAACAGGGGGCGTTGGAACGAGCAGTACTTC
CASSLINRGRWNEQYF
>.|TRBV3-1/TRBV3-2|once|TRBJ2-1
TGTGCCAGCAGCCAGGGTTTATACAATGAGCAGTTCTTC
CASSQGLYNEQFF
>.|TRBV5-4|.|TRBJ1-1
TGTGCCAGCAGATCGGACAGAGCTAATGAAGCTTTCTTT
CASRSDRANEAFF
>.|TRBV9|.|TRBJ2-2
TGTGCCAGCAGCGTACCCCGTGCGGAGGGGGGTAACACCGGGGAGCTGTTTTTT
CASSVPRAEGGNTGELFF
>.|TRBV6-2/TRBV6-3|few|TRBJ1-2
TGTGCCAGCAGTTACGCCTCGACCCAGCTGGGGCACTTC
CASSYASTQLGHF
>.|TRBV2|.|TRBJ1-6
TGTGCCAGCAGTGAGGCAGAAAATTCACCCCTCCACTTT
CASSEAENSPLHF
>TRBD1|TRBV12-3/TRBV12-4|.|TRBJ1-6
TGTGCCAGCAGTCTACAGGGGCTGAGTCCCCTCCACTTT
CASSLQGLSPLHF
>TRBD2|TRBV6-1|.|TRBJ2-3
TGTGCCAGCAGTGAAATTACTAGCGGAGCAGATACGCAGTATTTT
CASSEITSGADTQYF
>.|TRBV5-1|.|TRBJ1-2
TGCGCCAGCAGCTCTATTCGGGGAACTAACTATGGCTACACCTTC
CASSSIRGTNYGYTF
>.|TRBV23-1|.|TRBJ1-1
TGCGCCAGCAGTCACTTGACTACAGGGTGGAACACTGAAGCTTTCTTT
CASSHLTTGWNTEAFF
>.|TRBV5-4|.|TRBJ1-1
TGTGCCAGCAGTTTACCCGGGACCGAAGCTTTCTTT
CASSLPGTEAFF
>TRBD1|TRBV3-1/TRBV3-2|.|TRBJ2-7
TGTGCCAGCAGCCAGCAGGGGGCATGGCAGTACTTC
CASSQQGAWQYF
>.|TRBV19|.|TRBJ1-6
TGTGCCAGTAGTATCCTCCCACCCTCCCGCATTCCTAATTCACCCCTCCACTTT
CASSILPPSRIPNSPLHF
>TRBD2|TRBV28|.|TRBJ2-3
TGTGCCAGCAGTTTATCCCGCGGGAGAGGTTATTTT
CASSLSRGRGYF
>TRBD1|TRBV18|.|TRBJ1-2
TGTGCCAGCTCAACCGGTCAGGGGGCTATCTATGGCTACACCTTC
CASSTGQGAIYGYTF
>.|TRBV3-1/TRBV3-2|.|TRBJ2-7
TGTGCCAGCAGTCCTAGGGACACCAATCGCTACGAGCAGTACTTC
CASSPRDTNRYEQYF
>.|TRBV7-2|.|TRBJ2-7
TGTGCCAGCAGCCCAAAGGGCCCTATCGTTTACGAGCAGTACTTC
CASSPKGPIVYEQYF
>TRBD1|TRBV19|.|TRBJ1-2
TGTGCCGCCGGTCGGGACAGGGCAAATGGCTACACCTTC
CAAGRDRANGYTF
>TRBD2|TRBV27|once|TRBJ2-7
TGTGCCAGCAGTCCATGGCTGGCCGGGACTAGCGTGACTAACGCTCCGTACTTC
CASSPWLAGTSVTNAPYF
>.|TRBV29-1|.|TRBJ1-1
TGCAGCGCCCGCTTCACTGAAGCTTTCTTT
CSARFTEAFF
>.|TRBV4-3|.|TRBJ2-7
TGCGCCAGCAGCCAAGATTTAGATGGGGTCTACTACGAGCAGTACTTC
CASSQDLDGVYYEQYF
>.|TRBV5-1|.|TRBJ1-4
TGCGCCAGCAGCTTGGAAGTCGGCCTTGAAAAACTGTTTTTT
CASSLEVGLEKLFF
>.|TRBV27|once|TRBJ1-6
TGTGCCAGCAGTTTAGTTGGGAAGTATGAGTCACCCCTCCACTTT
CASSLVGKYESPLHF
>TRBD2|TRBV29-1|.|TRBJ2-7
TGCAGCGTTGCCGGGGAGTCTAGCGGGCGCTACGAGCAGTACTTC
CSVAGESSGRYEQYF
>.|TRBV19|.|TRBJ1-2
TGTGCCAGTGGCTTAGGGGGGGCAAACTATGGCTACACCTTC
CASGLGGANYGYTF